What follows describes a single T cell receptor beta chain. Generated by immunoSEQ multiplex PCR, the TCRdb table keeps only in-frame clones and is missing some. The sample has about 180,000 clones; approximately 82% are singletons. The data belong to a study of blood T cell repertoires in COVID-19. J was trimmed by 2 bases and V by 3 bases; bases with no gene match: 10. The germline gives CDR1 MNHEY, CDR2 SMNVEV (reference sequence). The CDR3 is made up of 16 amino acids. The source is a man between 45 and 60 years old who had recovered from COVID-19. The sequencing sample was made of PBMCs or T cells enriched from blood (not recorded which). The V and J genes are TRBV27 and TRBJ2-7, with 7 bases aligning to TRBD1. Here the CDR3 DNA reads TGTGCCAGCAGTTTGTCCACAGGGGTCGGGACCTACGAGCAGTACTTC. It yields the protein CASSLSTGVGTYEQYF.